What follows are 14 T cell receptor beta chains derived from one specimen sequenced in a study of blood T cell repertoires in COVID-19. Only in-frame clones appear in the TCRdb table, and some are missing; sequencing was by immunoSEQ multiplex PCR. The table has about 210,000 clones, roughly 87% seen once. Sequencing input: PBMCs or T cells enriched from blood (not recorded which). The receptors stem from a man between 18 and 29 years old with acute COVID-19.

The chain employs TRBV7-2 and TRBJ1-2, with TRBD1 as a possible D gene (5 bases). V dropped 6 bases and J dropped 4 bases, with 15 bases sitting between them. The CDR3 loop spans 14 amino acids. The germline V gene has CDR1 SGHTA and CDR2 FQGNSA. The CDR3 bases are TGTGCCAGCAGAAGCCCGACAGCAAGCTATGGCTACACCTTC. Protein product: CASRSPTASYGYTF.

The chain carries TRBV5-1 and TRBJ1-4, with D maybe TRBD1 (6 bases). With 0 bases removed from V and 5 bases from J, the gap between germline ends came to 14 bases. Per the germline V gene, CDR1 is SGHRS and CDR2 is YFSETQ. The length of the CDR3 is 16 residues. The CDR3 coding sequence is TGCGCCAGCAGCTTGGCCCCGGGACAACAGAATGAAAAACTGTTTTTT. This encodes CASSLAPGQQNEKLFF.

The CDR3 nucleotides read TGTGCCAGCTCACCGTCCCGTTCGGGGGGGCCCATTTACGAGCAGTACTTC. It codes for CASSPSRSGGPIYEQYF. The chain employs TRBV18 and TRBJ2-7; 8 positions agree with TRBD2. The CDR3 runs to 17 residues. Germline V gives CDR1 KGHSH, CDR2 LQKENI. After removal of 3 bases from V and 4 bases from J, the junction contained 14 bases not matched to a gene.

This chain links TRBV2 with TRBJ2-1; 12 bases map to TRBD2. In germline, CDR1 is SNHLY, CDR2 FYNNEI. J lost 0 bases, V lost 5 bases, and 2 bases had no gene match. The CDR3 loop spans 16 amino acids. As DNA, the CDR3 is TGTGCCAGCAGTCGGACTAGCGGGAACTCCTACAATGAGCAGTTCTTC. Its translation is CASSRTSGNSYNEQFF.

J is TRBJ1-2 and V is TRBV4-1, with D unresolved. This CDR3 is built from 15 residues. Trimming took 3 bases from V and 2 from J, leaving 13 bases between them. Germline lookup yields CDR1 MGHRA and CDR2 YSYEKL. This chain's CDR3 is CASSHARGNNYGYTF. The CDR3 region has the DNA TGCGCCAGCAGCCACGCCCGAGGCAACAACTATGGCTACACCTTC.

The gene calls are TRBV28 and TRBJ2-7; 8 positions match TRBD1. Germline V CDR1 and CDR2: MDHEN, SYDVKM. CDR3 length equals 13 residues. J lost 6 bases, V lost 6 bases, and 7 bases had no gene match. The CDR3 nucleotides read TGTGCCAGCAGCTATCAGACAGGGGTCGAGCAGTACTTC. This sequence encodes CASSYQTGVEQYF.

The gene calls are TRBV29-1 and TRBJ1-3; D is ambiguous. CDR3 length equals 13 residues. The V gene's germline CDR1 is SQVTM and CDR2 ANQGSEA. Trimming stripped 1 base from V and 4 bases from J, with 8 bases between. The CDR3 nucleotides read TGCAGCGTTGAAGGTCGAGAAGGAAACACCATATATTTT. The encoded protein is CSVEGREGNTIYF. The full variable domain, rest sourced from reference TRBV29-1 and TRBJ1-3, is SAVISQKPSRDICQRGTSLTIQCQVDSQVTMMFWYRQQPGQSLTLIATANQGSEATYESGFVIDKFPISRPNLTFSTLTVSNMSPEDSSIYLCSVEGREGNTIYFGEGSWLTVV.

The chain has TRBV6-5 and TRBJ2-5, with TRBD1 as a possible D gene (6 bases). Trimming removed 0 bases from V and 4 bases from J, with 9 bases in between. The CDR3 length is 14 residues. Germline assignment: CDR1 MNHEY and CDR2 SVGAGI. In nucleotides, the CDR3 is TGTGCCAGCAGTTACTCTCAGGGGATAGAGACCCAGTACTTC. It encodes CASSYSQGIETQYF.

This chain connects TRBV9 to TRBJ2-3, with D perhaps matching TRBD2 (5 bases). This CDR3 has 15 residues. Germline lookup yields CDR1 SGDLS and CDR2 YYNGEE. Trimming took 2 bases from V and 2 from J, leaving 12 bases between them. The CDR3 protein is CASSVLGRSTDTQYF. The CDR3 DNA is TGTGCCAGCAGCGTCCTTGGGAGATCCACAGATACGCAGTATTTT.

This clone was recorded a few times. The CDR3 region has the DNA TGTGCCATCAGTGAGTCTTATGGCAGGGACACCGGGGAGCTGTTTTTT. Residues: CAISESYGRDTGELFF. This sequence joins TRBV10-3 and TRBJ2-2; D might be TRBD1 (5 bases). The CDR3 covers 16 residues. CDR1 is ENHRY, CDR2 SYGVKD, per germline. V gave up 0 bases and J gave up 3 bases, with 11 bases separating them.

This chain joins TRBV14 and TRBJ2-1, with a tentative D call TRBD2 (5 bases). Germline loops: CDR1 SGHDN, CDR2 FVKESK. Trimming shortened V by 4 bases and J by 8 bases, and 21 bases separated the two germline ends. CDR3 length: 16 residues. The CDR3 sequence: CASSLPRADRRDEQFF. In DNA, the CDR3 is TGTGCCAGCAGCCTCCCACGAGCTGACCGGCGGGATGAGCAGTTCTTC.

This chain links TRBV7-6 with TRBJ1-5, with a tentative D call TRBD1 (6 bases). CDR1 and CDR2 (germline): SGHVS, FNYEAQ. V was cut by 5 bases and J by 5 bases, with 13 bases left in between. The CDR3 is 14 residues long. In nucleotides, the CDR3 is TGTGCCAGCAGCCCCTACAGGGACCATCAGCCCCAGCATTTT. Amino acids: CASSPYRDHQPQHF.

A few counts support this clone. The V gene is TRBV6-6, the J gene TRBJ2-5, with D perhaps TRBD1 (6 bases). CDR1 MNHNY and CDR2 SVGAGI come from the germline V gene (reference sequence). The CDR3 sequence is 15 residues long. V lost 5 bases and J lost 3, with 16 bases in between. The CDR3 spells CASSTPEGGKETQYF. CDR3 coding DNA: TGTGCCAGCAGTACCCCCGAAGGGGGAAAAGAGACCCAGTACTTC.

This rearrangement joins TRBV5-6 to TRBJ2-2, with 9 bases that match TRBD1. This CDR3 is built from 15 residues. The V and J ends lost 3 bases and 1 base, in that order; junction bases with no gene match: 1. Germline V gives CDR1 SGHDT, CDR2 YYEEEE. The CDR3 nucleotides read TGTGCCAGCAGCTCGGACAGGGGGAACACCGGGGAGCTGTTTTTT. This encodes CASSSDRGNTGELFF.